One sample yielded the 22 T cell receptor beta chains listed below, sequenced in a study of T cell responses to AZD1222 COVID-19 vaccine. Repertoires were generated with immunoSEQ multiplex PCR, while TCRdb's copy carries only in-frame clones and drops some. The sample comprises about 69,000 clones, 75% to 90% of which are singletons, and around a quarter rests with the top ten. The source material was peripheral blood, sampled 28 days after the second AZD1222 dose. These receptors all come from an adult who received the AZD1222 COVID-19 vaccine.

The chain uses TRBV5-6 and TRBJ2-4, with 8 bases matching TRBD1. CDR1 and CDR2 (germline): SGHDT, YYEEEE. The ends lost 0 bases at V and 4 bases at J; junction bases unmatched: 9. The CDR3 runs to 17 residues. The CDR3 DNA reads TGTGCCAGCAGCTTGGCGGGACAGGTGGGGAGAAAAAACATTCAGTACTTC. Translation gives CASSLAGQVGRKNIQYF.

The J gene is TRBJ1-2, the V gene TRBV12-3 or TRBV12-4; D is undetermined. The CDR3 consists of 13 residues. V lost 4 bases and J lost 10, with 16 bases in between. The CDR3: CASSSKIGAVYTF. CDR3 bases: TGTGCCAGCAGTTCGAAGATAGGTGCAGTCTACACCTTC.

For the CDR3, the DNA is TGTGCCAGCAGCTCAAATGGTGGCTACACCTTC. This gives the protein CASSSNGGYTF. The chain recombines TRBV9 with TRBJ1-2, with D unresolved. Looked up from germline, CDR1 is SGDLS and CDR2 is YYNGEE. This CDR3 is built from 11 residues. V lost 4 bases to trimming and J lost 7 bases, with 8 bases between them.

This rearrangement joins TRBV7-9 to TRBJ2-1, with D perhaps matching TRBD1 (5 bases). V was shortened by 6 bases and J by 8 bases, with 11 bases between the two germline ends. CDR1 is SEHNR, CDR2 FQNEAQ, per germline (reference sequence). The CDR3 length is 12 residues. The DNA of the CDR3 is TGTGCCAGCAGAACAGGTGTCGATGAGCAGTTCTTC. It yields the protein CASRTGVDEQFF.

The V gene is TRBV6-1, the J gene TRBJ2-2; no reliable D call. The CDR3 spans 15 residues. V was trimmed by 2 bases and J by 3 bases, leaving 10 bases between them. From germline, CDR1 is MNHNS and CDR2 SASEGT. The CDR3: CASSELQGYTGELFF. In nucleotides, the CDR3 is TGTGCCAGCAGTGAATTACAAGGGTACACCGGGGAGCTGTTTTTT.

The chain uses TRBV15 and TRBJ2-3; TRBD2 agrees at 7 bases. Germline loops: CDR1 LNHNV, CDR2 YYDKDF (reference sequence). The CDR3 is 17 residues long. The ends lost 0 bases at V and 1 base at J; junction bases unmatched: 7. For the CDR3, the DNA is TGTGCCACCAGCAGAGACAGGGCGGGAGTTGGCACAGATACGCAGTATTTT. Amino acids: CATSRDRAGVGTDTQYF.

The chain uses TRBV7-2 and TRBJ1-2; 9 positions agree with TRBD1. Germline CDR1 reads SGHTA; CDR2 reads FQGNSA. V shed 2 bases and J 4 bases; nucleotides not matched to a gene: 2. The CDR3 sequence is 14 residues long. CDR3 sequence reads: CASSLTGGAYGYTF. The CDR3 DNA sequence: TGTGCCAGCAGCTTAACAGGGGGCGCCTATGGCTACACCTTC.

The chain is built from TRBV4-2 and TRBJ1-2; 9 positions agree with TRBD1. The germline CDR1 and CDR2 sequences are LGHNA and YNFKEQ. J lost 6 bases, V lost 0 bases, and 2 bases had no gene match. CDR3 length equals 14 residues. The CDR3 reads CASSQDRTGDGYTF. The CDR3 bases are TGTGCCAGCAGCCAAGATCGGACAGGGGATGGCTACACCTTC.

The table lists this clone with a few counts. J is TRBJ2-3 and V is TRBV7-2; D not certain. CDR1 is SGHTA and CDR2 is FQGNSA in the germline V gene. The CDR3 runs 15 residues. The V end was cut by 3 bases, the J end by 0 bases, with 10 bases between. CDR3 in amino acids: CASSFELSSTDTQYF. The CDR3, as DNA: TGTGCCAGCAGCTTTGAACTCTCCAGCACAGATACGCAGTATTTT.

CDR3 sequence: CASSPGTSGGSYEQYF. DNA for the CDR3: TGTGCCAGCAGCCCCGGGACTAGCGGGGGGTCCTACGAGCAGTACTTC. V usage is TRBV5-4 and J usage is TRBJ2-7, with 15 positions matching TRBD2. This CDR3 is built from 16 residues. The germline CDR1 and CDR2 sequences are SGHNT and YYREEE (reference sequence). The V gene end was trimmed by 4 bases and the J gene end by 1 base; junction bases not matched to a gene: 3.

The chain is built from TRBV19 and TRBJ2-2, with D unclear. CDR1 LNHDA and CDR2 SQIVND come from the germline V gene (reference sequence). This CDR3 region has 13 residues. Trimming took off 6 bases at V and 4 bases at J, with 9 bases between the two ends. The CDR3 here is CASRHMGTGELFF. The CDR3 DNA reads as TGTGCCAGTAGACACATGGGCACCGGGGAGCTGTTTTTT.

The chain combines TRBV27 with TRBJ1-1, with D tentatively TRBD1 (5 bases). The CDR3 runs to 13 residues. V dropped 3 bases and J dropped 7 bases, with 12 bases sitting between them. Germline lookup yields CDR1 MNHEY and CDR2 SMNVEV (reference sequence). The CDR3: CASSFREGNEAFF. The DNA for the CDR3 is TGTGCCAGCAGTTTTAGAGAGGGGAATGAAGCTTTCTTT.

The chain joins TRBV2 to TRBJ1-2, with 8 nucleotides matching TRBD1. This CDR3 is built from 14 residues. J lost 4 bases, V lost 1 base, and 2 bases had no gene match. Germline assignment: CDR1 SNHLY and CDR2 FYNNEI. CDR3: CASSEGTGTYGYTF. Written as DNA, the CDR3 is TGTGCCAGCAGTGAAGGGACAGGGACCTATGGCTACACCTTC.

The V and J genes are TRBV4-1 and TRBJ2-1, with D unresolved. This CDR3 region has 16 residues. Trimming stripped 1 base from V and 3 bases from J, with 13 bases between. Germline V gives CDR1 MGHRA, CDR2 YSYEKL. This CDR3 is CASSQVTGIDYNEQFF. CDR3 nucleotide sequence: TGCGCCAGCAGCCAAGTGACGGGTATTGACTACAATGAGCAGTTCTTC.

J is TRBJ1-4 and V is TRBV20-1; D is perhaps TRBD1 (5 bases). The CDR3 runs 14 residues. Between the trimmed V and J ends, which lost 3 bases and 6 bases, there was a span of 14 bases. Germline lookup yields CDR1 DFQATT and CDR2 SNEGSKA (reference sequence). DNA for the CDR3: TGCAGTGCTAGTGAGGTGTCGGGGCATGAAAAACTGTTTTTT. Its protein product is CSASEVSGHEKLFF.

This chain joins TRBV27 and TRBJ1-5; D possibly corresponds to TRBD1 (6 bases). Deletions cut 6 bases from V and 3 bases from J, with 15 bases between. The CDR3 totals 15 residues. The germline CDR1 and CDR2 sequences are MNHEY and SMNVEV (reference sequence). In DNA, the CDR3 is TGTGCCAGCAGCCGGGGGCACGCGGCCAATCAGCCCCAGCATTTT. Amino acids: CASSRGHAANQPQHF.

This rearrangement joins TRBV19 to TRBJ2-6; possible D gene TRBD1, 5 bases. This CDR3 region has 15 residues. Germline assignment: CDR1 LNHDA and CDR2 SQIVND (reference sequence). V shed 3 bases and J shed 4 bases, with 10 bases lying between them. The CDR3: CASSMEGAGANVLTF. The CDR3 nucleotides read TGTGCCAGTAGTATGGAAGGGGCCGGGGCCAACGTCCTGACTTTC.

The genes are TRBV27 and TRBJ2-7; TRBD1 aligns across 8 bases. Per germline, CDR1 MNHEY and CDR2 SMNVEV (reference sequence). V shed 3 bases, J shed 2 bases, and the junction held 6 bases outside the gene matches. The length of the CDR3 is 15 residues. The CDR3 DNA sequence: TGTGCCAGCAGTTTCGCCGGGACAGGTGCCTACGAGCAGTACTTC. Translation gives CASSFAGTGAYEQYF.

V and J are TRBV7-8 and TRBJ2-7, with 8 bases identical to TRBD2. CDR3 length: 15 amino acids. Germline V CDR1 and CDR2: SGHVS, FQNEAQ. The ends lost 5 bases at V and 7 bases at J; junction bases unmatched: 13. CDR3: CASSRGTRGTEEQYF. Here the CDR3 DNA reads TGTGCCAGCAGCAGGGGGACTAGGGGGACTGAGGAGCAGTACTTC.

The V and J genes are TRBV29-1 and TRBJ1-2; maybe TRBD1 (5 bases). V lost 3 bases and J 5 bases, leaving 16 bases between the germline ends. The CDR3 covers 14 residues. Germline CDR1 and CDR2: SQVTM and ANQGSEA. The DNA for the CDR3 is TGCAGCGTTGACGCCTCAGGGCGGGGATATGGCTACACCTTC. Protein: CSVDASGRGYGYTF.

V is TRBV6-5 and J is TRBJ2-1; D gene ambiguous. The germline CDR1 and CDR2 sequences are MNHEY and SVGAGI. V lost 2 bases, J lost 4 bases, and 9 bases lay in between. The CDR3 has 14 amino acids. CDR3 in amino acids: CASSYDPRYNEQFF. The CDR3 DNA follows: TGTGCCAGCAGTTACGACCCCCGGTACAATGAGCAGTTCTTC.

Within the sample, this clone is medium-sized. CDR3 nucleotides: TGTGCCTCAGGGTCCTATAATTCACCCCTCCACTTT. Encoded protein: CASGSYNSPLHF. The gene calls are TRBV19 and TRBJ1-6, with a weak D call TRBD1 (5 bases). The CDR3 has 12 residues. Germline-derived CDR1 and CDR2 are LNHDA and SQIVND (reference sequence). The V end was cut by 11 bases, the J end by 1 base, with 6 bases between. The full variable domain, in which reference TRBV19 and TRBJ1-6 provide the parts outside the CDR3, is DGGITQSPKYLFRKEGQNVTLSCEQNLNHDAMYWYRQDPGQGLRLIYYSQIVNDFQKGDIAEGYSVSREKKESFPLTVTSAQKNPTAFYLCASGSYNSPLHFGNGTRLTVT.